The following is a T cell receptor beta chain sequence with its context. The length of the CDR3 is 12 residues. V was cut by 5 bases and J by 6 bases, with 8 bases left in between. Germline CDR1 and CDR2: LNHNV and YYDKDF (reference sequence). These data originate in a study of blood T cell repertoires in COVID-19. Study-level information: PBMCs, B-cell-depleted T cells, or T cells provided the cDNA or gDNA that made up the material.

Participant ages covered roughly 18 to 90 years across 24 US areas. In assigning cohorts, the study relied on participant-reported clinical history. Profiled with immunoSEQ multiplex PCR; TCRdb holds only in-frame clones, not every one. The sample contains 95,000 to 150,000 clones, 65% to 85% of which appear only once. The chain recombines TRBV15 with TRBJ2-1; D gene unclear. The TCR sequence derives from a woman in her twenties or thirties who had recovered from COVID-19. Sequenced: PBMCs or T cells enriched from blood (not recorded which). CDR3 sequence: CATSPRINEQFF. The CDR3 region has the DNA TGTGCCACCAGCCCGCGGATCAATGAGCAGTTCTTC. Using reference TRBV15 and TRBJ2-1 for the parts outside the CDR3, the full variable domain is DAMVIQNPRYQVTQFGKPVTLSCSQTLNHNVMYWYQQKSSQAPKLLFHYYDKDFNNEADTPDNFQSRRPNTSFCFLDIRSPGLGDTAMYLCATSPRINEQFFGPGTRLTVL.